A selection of T cell receptor beta chains follows, all from one sample in a study of radiotherapy plus CTLA-4 blockade in lung cancer. Assay used: immunoSEQ multiplex PCR; TCRdb lists only in-frame clones, some missing. The table shows about 98,000 clones, with 75% to 90% occurring only once. The sequencing here drew on peripheral blood, taken from a patient treated with radiotherapy plus ipilimumab. All receptors derive from a human donor with non-small cell lung cancer who had a partial response to radiotherapy plus ipilimumab. Each CDR3 is given with its conserved first and last residue. Fields, in order: CDR3 protein, CDR3 DNA, D gene, clone size, V gene, CDR3 length, J gene. A D gene is named only where the DNA matches it firmly. Expanded clones get a size class; other rows say once, few or many, or leave the size out.

CASSYSPGFSSGYTF	TGTGCCAGCAGTTACTCGCCAGGGTTTTCGTCTGGCTACACCTTC	-	-	TRBV6-6	15	TRBJ1-2
CASSIGRQAGPYEQYF	TGTGCCAGTAGTATAGGGCGTCAGGCAGGCCCCTACGAGCAGTACTTC	-	-	TRBV19	16	TRBJ2-7
CASSLEVANVLTF	TGTGCCAGCAGCCTGGAGGTGGCCAACGTCCTGACTTTC	-	-	TRBV28	13	TRBJ2-6
CASSSGTGIHEQYF	TGTGCCAGTAGTTCCGGGACAGGGATCCACGAGCAGTACTTC	TRBD1	-	TRBV19	14	TRBJ2-7
CASSFTGGRGAGELFF	TGCGCCAGCAGCTTTACAGGGGGCAGAGGGGCCGGGGAGCTGTTTTTT	TRBD1	-	TRBV5-1	16	TRBJ2-2
CASSPGTGSTDTQYF	TGTGCCAGCTCACCCGGGACAGGGAGCACAGATACGCAGTATTTT	TRBD1	-	TRBV18	15	TRBJ2-3
CASSPNSGRRTDTQYF	TGCGCCAGCAGCCCAAATAGCGGGAGAAGGACAGATACGCAGTATTTT	TRBD2	-	TRBV5-1	16	TRBJ2-3
CASSRGQADRETQYF	TGTGCCAGCAGCCGCGGACAGGCCGACCGAGAGACCCAGTACTTC	TRBD1	-	TRBV7-9	15	TRBJ2-5
CASSLGEGGNEQFF	TGTGCCAGCAGCTTGGGGGAGGGAGGCAATGAGCAGTTCTTC	TRBD2	-	TRBV5-8	14	TRBJ2-1
CASSYRNSGQGNEYF	TGTGCCAGCAGTTATAGGAATTCGGGGCAGGGGAATGAGTACTTC	-	few	TRBV6-5	15	TRBJ2-7
CASREGTSDGDTQYF	TGCGCCTCACGGGAAGGGACTAGCGACGGAGATACGCAGTATTTT	TRBD2	-	TRBV5-1	15	TRBJ2-3
CASSPRLQETQYF	TGTGCCAGCTCACCAAGACTCCAAGAGACCCAGTACTTC	-	-	TRBV18	13	TRBJ2-5
CAWRWTANTEAFF	TGTGCCTGGAGATGGACAGCGAACACTGAAGCTTTCTTT	-	-	TRBV30	13	TRBJ1-1
CASSYGGTGNTEAFF	TGTGCCAGCAGTTACGGAGGGACAGGGAACACTGAAGCTTTCTTT	TRBD1	-	TRBV6-5	15	TRBJ1-1
CASSSSAATYGYTF	TGTGCCAGCAGTTCCTCTGCCGCGACTTATGGCTACACCTTC	-	few	TRBV27	14	TRBJ1-2
CASSDTVSSYNEQFF	TGTGCCAGCAGCGATACCGTGAGCTCCTACAATGAGCAGTTCTTC	-	-	TRBV9	15	TRBJ2-1
CASSSGDAAFF	TGTGCCAGCAGTTCAGGGGACGCGGCTTTCTTT	-	few	TRBV6-5	11	TRBJ1-1
CASSPPGGDRDKTEAFF	TGTGCCAGCAGCCCACCCGGGGGGGACAGGGACAAAACTGAAGCTTTCTTT	TRBD1	-	TRBV7-9	17	TRBJ1-1